This T cell receptor beta chain was profiled in a study of tumor and adjacent non-tumor tissue in lung cancer. Study-level background: The patients, about nine men and 5 women, were about 31 to 85 with stage I to III disease. General observations from the study: Patients with more diverse tumor TCRs had worse survival.

RNA was extracted from bulk tissue without any cell sorting. Three rounds of nested PCR, following a modified ARM-PCR protocol, produced the TCRbeta library. TCRdb used MiXCR to reprocess the multiplex PCR reads, holding one entry per CDR3 protein. This sample has tens of thousands of distinct CDR3 sequences; just over 65% occur once, and the top ten carry 15% to 20%. Germline V CDR1 and CDR2: SGHAT, FQNNGV. This CDR3 has 17 residues. As regards this clonotype: Its specificity is unknown. The junction departs from germline at one end; a sequencing error may be responsible.

The sequencing sample was made of lung tumor tissue. This chain uses TRBV11-2 with TRBJ2-1; perhaps TRBD2 as D (5 bases). The receptor was isolated from a man in his sixties with non-small cell lung cancer. The CDR3 loop reads CVSSPRLASFSYNEQFF. Written as DNA, the CDR3 is TGTGTCAGCAGCCCCCGTTTAGCGAGTTTCTCCTACAATGAGCAGTTCTTC.